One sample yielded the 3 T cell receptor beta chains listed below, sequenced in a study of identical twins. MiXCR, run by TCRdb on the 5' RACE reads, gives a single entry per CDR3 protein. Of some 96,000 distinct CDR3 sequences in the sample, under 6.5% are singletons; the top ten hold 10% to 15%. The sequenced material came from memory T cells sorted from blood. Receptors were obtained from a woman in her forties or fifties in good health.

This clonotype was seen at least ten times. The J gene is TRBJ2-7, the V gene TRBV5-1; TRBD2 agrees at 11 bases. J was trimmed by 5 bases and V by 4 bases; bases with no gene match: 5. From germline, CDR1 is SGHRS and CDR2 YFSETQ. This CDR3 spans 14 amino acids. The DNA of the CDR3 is TGCGCCAGCAGCCGAGGGACTAGCGGCAACGAGCAGTACGTC. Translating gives CASSRGTSGNEQYV.

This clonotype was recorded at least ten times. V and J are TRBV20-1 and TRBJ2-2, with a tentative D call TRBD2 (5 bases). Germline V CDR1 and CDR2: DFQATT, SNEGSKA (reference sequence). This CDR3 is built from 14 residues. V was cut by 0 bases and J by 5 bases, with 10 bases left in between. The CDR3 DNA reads TGCAGTGCTAGAGATGTGAGAGGGACCGGGGAGCTGTTTTTT. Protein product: CSARDVRGTGELFF.

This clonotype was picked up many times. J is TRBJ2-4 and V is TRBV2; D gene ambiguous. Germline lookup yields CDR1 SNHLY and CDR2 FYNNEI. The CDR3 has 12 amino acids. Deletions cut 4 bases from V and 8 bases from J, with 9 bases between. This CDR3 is CASSGVRDIQYF. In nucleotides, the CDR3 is TGTGCCAGCAGTGGTGTAAGGGACATTCAGTACTTC.